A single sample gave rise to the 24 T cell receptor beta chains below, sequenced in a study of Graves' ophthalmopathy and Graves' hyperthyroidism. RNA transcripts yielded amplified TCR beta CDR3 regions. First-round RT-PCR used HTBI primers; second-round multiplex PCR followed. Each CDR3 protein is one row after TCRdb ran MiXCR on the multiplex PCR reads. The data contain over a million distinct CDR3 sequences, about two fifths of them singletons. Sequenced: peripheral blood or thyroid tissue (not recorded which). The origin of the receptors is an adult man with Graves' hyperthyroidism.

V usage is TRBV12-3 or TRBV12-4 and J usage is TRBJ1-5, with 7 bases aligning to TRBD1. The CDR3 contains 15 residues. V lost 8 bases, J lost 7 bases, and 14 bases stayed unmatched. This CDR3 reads CASAMARGLSQPQHF. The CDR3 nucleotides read TGTGCCAGCGCTATGGCGAGGGGGCTTTCCCAGCCCCAGCATTTT.

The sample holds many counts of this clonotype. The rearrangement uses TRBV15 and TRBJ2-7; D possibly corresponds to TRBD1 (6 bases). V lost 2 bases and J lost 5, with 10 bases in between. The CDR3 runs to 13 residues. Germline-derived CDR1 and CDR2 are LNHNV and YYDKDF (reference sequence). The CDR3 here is CATSRIQGNEQYF. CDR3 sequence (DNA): TGTGCCACCAGCAGAATACAGGGCAACGAGCAGTACTTC.

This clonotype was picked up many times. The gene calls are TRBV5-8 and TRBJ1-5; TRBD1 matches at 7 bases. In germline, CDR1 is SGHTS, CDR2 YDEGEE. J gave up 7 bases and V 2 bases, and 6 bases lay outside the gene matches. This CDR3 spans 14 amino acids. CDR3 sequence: CASSLGQGVQPQHF. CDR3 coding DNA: TGTGCCAGCAGCTTAGGCCAGGGGGTCCAGCCCCAGCATTTT.

CDR3: CASSLGQGEAYEQYF. The CDR3, as DNA: TGTGCCAGCAGCCTAGGGCAGGGGGAGGCCTACGAGCAGTACTTC. The chain has TRBV11-2 and TRBJ2-7, with D perhaps TRBD1 (7 bases). This CDR3 is 15 amino acids long. CDR1 and CDR2 (germline): SGHAT, FQNNGV. V gave up 5 bases and J gave up 2 bases, with 16 bases separating them.

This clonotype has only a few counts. CDR3 DNA: TGTGCCAGTAGTCATAGGGACAGCTCCTATGGCTACACCTTC. The encoded protein is CASSHRDSSYGYTF. The gene calls are TRBV19 and TRBJ1-2, with TRBD1 identical over 7 bases. Germline CDR1 LNHDA, CDR2 SQIVND (reference sequence). The CDR3 extends over 14 amino acids. V was clipped by 5 bases and J by 4 bases; unmatched bases: 7.

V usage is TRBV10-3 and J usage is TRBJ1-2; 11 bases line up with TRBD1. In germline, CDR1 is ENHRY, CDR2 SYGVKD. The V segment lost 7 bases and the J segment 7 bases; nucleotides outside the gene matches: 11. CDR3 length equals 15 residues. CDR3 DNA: TGTGCCATCAAGAACCCGGGACAGGGGGAATTTGGCTACACCTTC. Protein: CAIKNPGQGEFGYTF.

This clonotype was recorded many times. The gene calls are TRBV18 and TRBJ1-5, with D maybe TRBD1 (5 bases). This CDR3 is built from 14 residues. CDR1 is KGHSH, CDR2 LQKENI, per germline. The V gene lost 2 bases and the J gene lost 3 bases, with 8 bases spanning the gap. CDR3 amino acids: CASSPDSFNQPQHF. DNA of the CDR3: TGTGCCAGCTCACCAGACAGCTTCAATCAGCCCCAGCATTTT.

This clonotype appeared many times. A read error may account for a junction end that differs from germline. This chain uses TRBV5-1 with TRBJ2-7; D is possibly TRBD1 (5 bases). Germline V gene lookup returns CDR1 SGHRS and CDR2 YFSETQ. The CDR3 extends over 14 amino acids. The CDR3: CASSRQSSSYEQYF. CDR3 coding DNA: TGTGCCAGTAGTCGACAGTCCTCCTCCTACGAGCAGTACTTC.

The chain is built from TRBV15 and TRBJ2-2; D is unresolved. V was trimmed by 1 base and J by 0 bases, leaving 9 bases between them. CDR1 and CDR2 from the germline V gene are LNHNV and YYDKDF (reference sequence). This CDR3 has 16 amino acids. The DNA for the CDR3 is TGTGCCACCAGCAGAGTTTCCCAAACGAACACCGGGGAGCTGTTTTTT. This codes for CATSRVSQTNTGELFF.

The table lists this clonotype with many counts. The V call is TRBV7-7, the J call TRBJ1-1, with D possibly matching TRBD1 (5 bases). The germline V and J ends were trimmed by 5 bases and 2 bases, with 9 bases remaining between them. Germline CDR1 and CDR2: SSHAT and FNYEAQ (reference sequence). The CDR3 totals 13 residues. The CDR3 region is CASSTGPNTEAFF. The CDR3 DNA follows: TGTGCCAGCAGCACGGGACCAAACACTGAAGCTTTCTTT.

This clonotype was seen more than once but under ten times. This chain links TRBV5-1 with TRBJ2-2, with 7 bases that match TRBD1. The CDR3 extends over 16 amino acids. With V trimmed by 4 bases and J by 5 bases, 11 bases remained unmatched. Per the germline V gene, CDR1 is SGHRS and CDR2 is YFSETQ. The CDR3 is CASSRGTDIKTGELFF. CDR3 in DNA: TGCGCCAGCAGCCGAGGGACAGACATTAAAACCGGGGAGCTGTTTTTT.

CDR3 DNA sequence: TGTGCCAGCAGCTACAGGCAGCCGAGGGGAAACACCATATATTTT. Translated: CASSYRQPRGNTIYF. The chain links TRBV12-3 or TRBV12-4 to TRBJ1-3, with a possible D match to TRBD1 (5 bases). Trimming removed 6 bases from V and 4 bases from J, with 16 bases in between. The CDR3 extends over 15 amino acids.

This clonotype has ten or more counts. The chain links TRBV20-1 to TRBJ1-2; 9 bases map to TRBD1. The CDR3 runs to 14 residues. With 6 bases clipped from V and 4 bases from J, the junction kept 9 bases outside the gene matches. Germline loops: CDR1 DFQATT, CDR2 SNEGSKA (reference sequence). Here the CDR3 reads CSAPTGGAGYGYTF. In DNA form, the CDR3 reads TGCAGTGCACCTACAGGGGGCGCTGGCTATGGCTACACCTTC.

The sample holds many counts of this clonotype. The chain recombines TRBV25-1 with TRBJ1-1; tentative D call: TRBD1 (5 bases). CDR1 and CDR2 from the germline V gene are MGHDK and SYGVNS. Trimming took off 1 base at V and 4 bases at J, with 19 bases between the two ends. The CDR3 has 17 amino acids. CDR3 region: CASSESVMSPGGTEAFF. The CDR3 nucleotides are TGTGCCAGCAGTGAATCTGTTATGTCTCCGGGGGGCACTGAAGCTTTCTTT.

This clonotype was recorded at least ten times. CDR3 residues: CASSFKEEQYF. CDR3 bases: TGTGCCAGCAGCTTCAAGGAGGAGCAGTACTTC. The chain recombines TRBV7-2 with TRBJ2-7; D uncertain. V lost 3 bases and J 7 bases, leaving 7 bases between the germline ends. This CDR3 has 11 amino acids. Germline V gives CDR1 SGHTA, CDR2 FQGNSA.

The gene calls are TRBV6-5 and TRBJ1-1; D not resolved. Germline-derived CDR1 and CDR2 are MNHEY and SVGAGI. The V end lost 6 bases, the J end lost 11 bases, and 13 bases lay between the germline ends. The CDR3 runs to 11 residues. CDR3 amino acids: CASRVGFVAFF. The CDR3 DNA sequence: TGTGCCAGCAGGGTGGGGTTTGTTGCTTTCTTT.

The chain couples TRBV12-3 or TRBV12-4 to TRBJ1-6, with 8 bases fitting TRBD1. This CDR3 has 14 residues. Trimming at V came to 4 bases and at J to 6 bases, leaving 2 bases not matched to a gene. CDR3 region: CASSWDRFNSPLHF. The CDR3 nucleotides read TGTGCCAGCAGTTGGGACAGGTTTAATTCACCCCTCCACTTT.

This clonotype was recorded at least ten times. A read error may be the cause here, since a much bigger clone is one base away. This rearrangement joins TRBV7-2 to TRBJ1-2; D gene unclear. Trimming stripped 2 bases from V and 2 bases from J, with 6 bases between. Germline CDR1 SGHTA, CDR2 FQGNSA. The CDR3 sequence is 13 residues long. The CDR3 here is CASSLHGNYGYTF. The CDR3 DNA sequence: TGTGCCAGCAGCTTACACGGGAACTATGGCTACACCTTC.

The CDR3 nucleotides are TGTGCCAGCAGTCTACGGTTAGGTCGCTGGGAGCTGTTTTTT. It encodes CASSLRLGRWELFF. The rearrangement uses TRBV6-5 and TRBJ2-2; D unclear. V gave up 5 bases and J gave up 9 bases, with 16 bases separating them. The CDR3 consists of 14 residues. The germline gives CDR1 MNHEY, CDR2 SVGAGI.

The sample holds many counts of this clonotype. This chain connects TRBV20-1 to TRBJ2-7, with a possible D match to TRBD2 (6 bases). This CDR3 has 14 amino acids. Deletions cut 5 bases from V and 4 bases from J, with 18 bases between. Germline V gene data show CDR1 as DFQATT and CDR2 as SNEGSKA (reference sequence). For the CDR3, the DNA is TGCAGTGCTTCCGGGAGAGTCATTTCTTACGAGCAGTACTTC. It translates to CSASGRVISYEQYF.

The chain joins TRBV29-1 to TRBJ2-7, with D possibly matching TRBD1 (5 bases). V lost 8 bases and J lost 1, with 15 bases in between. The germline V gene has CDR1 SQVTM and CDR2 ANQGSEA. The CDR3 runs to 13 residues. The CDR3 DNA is TGCAGCTGGCAGGGAACCCTATCCTACGAGCAGTACTTC. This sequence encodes CSWQGTLSYEQYF.

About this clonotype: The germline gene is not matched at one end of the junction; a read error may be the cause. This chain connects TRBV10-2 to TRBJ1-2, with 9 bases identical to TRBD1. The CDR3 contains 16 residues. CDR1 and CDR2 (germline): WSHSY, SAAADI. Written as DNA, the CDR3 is TGTGCCAGCAGTACCCGCCGGGACAGGGCCAACTATGGCTACACCTTC. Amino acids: CASSTRRDRANYGYTF.

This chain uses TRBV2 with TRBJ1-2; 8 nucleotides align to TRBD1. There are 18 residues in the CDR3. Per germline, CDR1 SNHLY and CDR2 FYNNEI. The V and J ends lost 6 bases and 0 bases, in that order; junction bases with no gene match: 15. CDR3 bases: TGTGCCAGCAGAGAACGGACAGGGAGACCCCCGGCTAACTATGGCTACACCTTC. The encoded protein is CASRERTGRPPANYGYTF.

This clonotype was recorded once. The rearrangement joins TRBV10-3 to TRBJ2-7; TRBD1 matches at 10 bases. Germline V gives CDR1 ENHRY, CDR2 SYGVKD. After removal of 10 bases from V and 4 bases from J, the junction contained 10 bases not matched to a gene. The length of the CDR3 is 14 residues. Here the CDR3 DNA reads TGTGCCAGCGGTTTGACAGGGGGCGCGTACGAGCAGTACTTC. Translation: CASGLTGGAYEQYF.